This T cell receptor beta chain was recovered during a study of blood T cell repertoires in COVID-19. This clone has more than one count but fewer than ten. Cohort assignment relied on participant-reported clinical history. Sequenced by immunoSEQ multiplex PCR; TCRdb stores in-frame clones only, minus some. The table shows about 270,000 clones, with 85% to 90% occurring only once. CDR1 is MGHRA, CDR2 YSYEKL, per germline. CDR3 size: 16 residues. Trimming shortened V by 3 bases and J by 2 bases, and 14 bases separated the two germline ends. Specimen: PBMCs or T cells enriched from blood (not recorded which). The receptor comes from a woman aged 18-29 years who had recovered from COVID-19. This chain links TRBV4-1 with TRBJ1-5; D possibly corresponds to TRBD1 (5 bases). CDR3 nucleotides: TGCGCCAGCAGCCATGATAGGGGTCGTGGCAATCAGCCCCAGCATTTT. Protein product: CASSHDRGRGNQPQHF.